This T cell receptor beta chain came from a study of Tregs in tolerant kidney transplant recipients. Points from the study as a whole: Changing PCR primers prevented nucleotide comparison between some patients' samples.

The germline CDR1 and CDR2 sequences are LNHDA and SQIVND (reference sequence). The CDR3 sequence is 15 residues long. The ends lost 7 bases at V and 2 bases at J; junction bases unmatched: 3. Turning to this clone: Antigen unknown.

Generated by immunoSEQ multiplex PCR, the TCRdb table keeps only in-frame clones and is missing some. The table shows roughly 8,300 clones, with about 35% occurring only once. FACS sorting followed an approximately six-day coculture of CFSE-labeled recipient PBMCs with irradiated graft donor PBMCs. The TCR originated in a human patient who received a combined kidney and bone marrow transplant. The specimen was CD8+ T cells from blood cultured with allogeneic cells, collected before the transplant. This chain connects TRBV19 to TRBJ1-3, with 12 bases identical to TRBD1. The CDR3 sequence: CASTGTGGAGNTIYF. In nucleotides, the CDR3 is TGTGCCAGTACCGGGACAGGGGGCGCTGGAAACACCATATATTTT.